The rows below give T cell receptor beta chains drawn from one sample of a study of chemoradiotherapy in HPV16-positive cancers. Clones were read by immunoSEQ multiplex PCR, and TCRdb kept only the in-frame ones, dropping some. The sample includes about 68,000 clones, 88% seen only once; the top ten take 4% to 4.5%. The sequencing here drew on blood, taken from a patient who underwent chemoradiotherapy. Every receptor here comes from a human donor with HPV-associated anogenital cancer. CDR3s include the opening cysteine and the closing phenylalanine or tryptophan. The D gene is left open where the match is weak. Rows may omit the clone size; those that give it use once, few, many or a size class.

J gene | V gene | clone size | D gene | CDR3 protein | CDR3 DNA
TRBJ2-2 | TRBV9 | - | TRBD2 | CASSVDAGGLNTGELFF | TGTGCCAGCAGCGTAGACGCGGGGGGGCTTAACACCGGGGAGCTGTTTTTT
TRBJ1-2 | TRBV6-5 | - | - | CASSGGGLGYTF | TGTGCCAGCAGTGGGGGGGGACTAGGCTACACCTTC
TRBJ1-3 | TRBV5-1 | - | TRBD1 | CASSNQGAKGNTIYF | TGCGCCAGCAGCAATCAGGGGGCGAAAGGAAACACCATATATTTT
TRBJ2-5 | TRBV19 | - | TRBD2 | CASSIGRSGGAQETQYF | TGTGCCAGTAGTATAGGTCGGAGCGGGGGGGCCCAGGAGACCCAGTACTTC
TRBJ1-5 | TRBV6-5 | - | - | CASSPAGRNQPQHF | TGTGCCAGCAGCCCCGCAGGGCGCAATCAGCCCCAGCATTTT
TRBJ1-1 | TRBV7-9 | - | - | CASSLFGDGTEAFF | TGTGCCAGCAGCTTATTTGGGGATGGAACTGAAGCTTTCTTT
TRBJ2-7 | TRBV28 | - | - | CASSLGLGNYEQYF | TGTGCCAGCAGTCTCGGACTGGGTAACTACGAGCAGTACTTC
TRBJ1-5 | TRBV5-6 | - | TRBD1 | CASSLRDRGNQPQHF | TGTGCCAGCAGCTTGAGAGACAGGGGGAATCAGCCCCAGCATTTT
TRBJ1-1 | TRBV28 | - | TRBD1 | CASSLRSGGATEAFF | TGTGCCAGCAGTTTAAGGTCAGGGGGGGCCACTGAAGCTTTCTTT
TRBJ2-5 | TRBV5-6 | few | TRBD2 | CASSHNGLAGRGVETQYF | TGTGCCAGCAGCCACAACGGACTAGCGGGGAGAGGTGTGGAGACCCAGTACTTC
TRBJ1-5 | TRBV19 | - | - | CASSLQYNQPQHF | TGTGCCAGTAGTCTACAGTATAATCAGCCCCAGCATTTT
TRBJ1-4 | TRBV27 | - | - | CASSPRFNEKLFF | TGTGCCAGCAGTCCGCGATTCAATGAAAAACTGTTTTTT
TRBJ1-6 | TRBV2 | - | TRBD1 | CASSLWDSLNSPLHF | TGTGCCAGCAGTCTCTGGGACAGTCTTAATTCACCCCTCCACTTT
TRBJ2-3 | TRBV30 | - | TRBD1 | CACGRQGAEDTQYF | TGTGCCTGCGGACGCCAGGGGGCTGAGGATACGCAGTATTTT
TRBJ2-1 | TRBV4-1 | - | - | CASSSPSGPSLNEQFF | TGCGCCAGCAGCTCCCCGTCGGGACCGTCTCTCAATGAGCAGTTCTTC
TRBJ1-1 | TRBV18 | - | - | CASSPRTGSNTEAFF | TGTGCCAGCTCACCCAGGACGGGATCGAACACTGAAGCTTTCTTT
TRBJ1-6 | TRBV10-1 | - | - | CASSESGNSPLHF | TGCGCCAGCAGTGAGTCGGGGAATTCACCCCTCCACTTT
TRBJ1-1 | TRBV7-9 | - | - | CASTRGENTEAFF | TGTGCCAGCACCAGGGGAGAGAACACTGAAGCTTTCTTT
TRBJ1-1 | TRBV4-1 | - | - | CASSQERTLNTEAFF | TGCGCCAGCAGCCAGGAAAGAACTTTAAACACTGAAGCTTTCTTT
TRBJ2-7 | TRBV7-9 | - | TRBD1 | CASSLGTGSYEQYF | TGTGCCAGCAGCTTAGGGACAGGGTCCTACGAGCAGTACTTC
TRBJ2-5 | TRBV5-6 | - | - | CASSWKWGAQETQYF | TGTGCCAGCAGCTGGAAGTGGGGGGCCCAAGAGACCCAGTACTTC
TRBJ2-7 | TRBV9 | - | - | CASSGSGGTYEQYF | TGTGCCAGCAGCGGGTCAGGAGGGACTTACGAGCAGTACTTC
TRBJ2-3 | TRBV14 | - | TRBD2 | CASSKLADSTDTQYF | TGTGCCAGCAGTAAGCTAGCGGATAGCACAGATACGCAGTATTTT
TRBJ2-5 | TRBV28 | once | - | CASKGGGGETQYF | TGTGCCAGCAAAGGAGGGGGAGGAGAGACCCAGTACTTC
TRBJ2-5 | TRBV11-3 | few | - | CASSLVGTETQYF | TGTGCCAGCAGCTTAGTGGGGACAGAGACCCAGTACTTC